Presented here are 20 T cell receptor beta chains from one specimen sequenced in a study of blood T cell repertoires in COVID-19. The data were produced by immunoSEQ multiplex PCR, yet TCRdb's version contains in-frame clones alone and is incomplete. The table lists approximately 200,000 clones, about 85% of them singletons. The specimen sequenced was peripheral blood. These receptors all stem from a man between 65 and 85 years old with active or convalescent COVID-19.

The chain recombines TRBV7-2 with TRBJ1-1; TRBD1 might be the D (5 bases). The germline gives CDR1 SGHTA, CDR2 FQGNSA. The CDR3 has 16 residues. Trimming cost V 4 bases and J 1 base, with 16 bases left between them. CDR3 residues: CASSSHEFTGNTEAFF. As DNA, the CDR3 is TGTGCCAGCAGCTCACACGAGTTCACAGGGAACACTGAAGCTTTCTTT.

The genes are TRBV5-1 and TRBJ1-6; tentative D call: TRBD1 (5 bases). This CDR3 has 15 amino acids. From germline, CDR1 is SGHRS and CDR2 YFSETQ. V lost 4 bases to trimming and J lost 5 bases, with 13 bases between them. The CDR3 nucleotides read TGCGCCAGCAGCGAGGGACTGGGAAATAATTCACCCCTCCACTTT. Residues: CASSEGLGNNSPLHF.

V and J are TRBV20-1 and TRBJ2-5; TRBD2 is a possible D gene (5 bases). Looked up from germline, CDR1 is DFQATT and CDR2 is SNEGSKA (reference sequence). With 3 bases removed from V and 3 bases from J, the gap between germline ends came to 17 bases. CDR3 length: 15 residues. CDR3 in DNA: TGCAGTGCTAGTGTCAGTACTAGACCGAAAGAGACCCAGTACTTC. Translated, it gives CSASVSTRPKETQYF.

The V gene is TRBV7-9, the J gene TRBJ1-2, with TRBD1 as a possible D gene (5 bases). CDR3 size: 14 residues. Looked up from germline, CDR1 is SEHNR and CDR2 is FQNEAQ (reference sequence). Trimming took 1 base from V and 8 from J, leaving 14 bases between them. CDR3 nucleotide sequence: TGTGCCAGCAGCTTAGATTCACAAAGGGGAGGCTACACCTTC. Translation: CASSLDSQRGGYTF.

CDR3 sequence (DNA): TGTGCCAGCAGTTTGGGGAGTTACCAGCCCCAGCATTTT. This sequence encodes CASSLGSYQPQHF. This chain connects TRBV6-2 or TRBV6-3 to TRBJ1-5; D call uncertain. Per the germline V gene, CDR1 is MNHEY and CDR2 is SVGEGT. The V gene lost 4 bases and the J gene lost 7 bases, with 11 bases spanning the gap. The CDR3 runs to 13 residues.

The V call is TRBV9, the J call TRBJ1-6, with D hard to call. Trimming pared 4 bases from V and 0 bases from J, leaving 11 bases between. The CDR3 is made up of 16 amino acids. CDR1 is SGDLS, CDR2 YYNGEE, per germline. The CDR3, as DNA: TGTGCCAGCAGCCACCCTTCGGGCTCCTATAATTCACCCCTCCACTTT. It translates to CASSHPSGSYNSPLHF.

J is TRBJ2-1 and V is TRBV27; unclear D gene. Trimming removed 3 bases at V and 8 bases at J, with 14 bases between. CDR1 MNHEY and CDR2 SMNVEV come from the germline V gene (reference sequence). This CDR3 is built from 14 residues. DNA of the CDR3: TGTGCCAGCAGTTTCCTAGGCCCCGCGGATGAGCAGTTCTTC. Translated, it gives CASSFLGPADEQFF.

V and J are TRBV25-1 and TRBJ1-2, with 8 bases identical to TRBD1. The CDR3 runs 13 residues. CDR1 is MGHDK and CDR2 is SYGVNS in the germline V gene. Unmatched junction bases numbered 3, after V lost 6 bases and J lost 3 bases. In DNA, the CDR3 is TGTGCCAGCAGGGAGACAGGGGACTATGGCTACACCTTC. Translated: CASRETGDYGYTF.

In its sample, this clone was seen a few times. V usage is TRBV6-5 and J usage is TRBJ2-1, with 13 bases fitting TRBD2. The V segment lost 4 bases and the J segment 7 bases; nucleotides outside the gene matches: 7. Germline CDR1 MNHEY, CDR2 SVGAGI. This CDR3 has 16 amino acids. The CDR3: CASSSELAGGFNEQFF. The CDR3 nucleotides are TGTGCCAGCAGTTCAGAACTAGCGGGGGGGTTTAATGAGCAGTTCTTC.

V and J are TRBV5-1 and TRBJ2-1; 12 bases are shared with TRBD2. Germline V gene data show CDR1 as SGHRS and CDR2 as YFSETQ. V lost 0 bases and J lost 7; bases outside the gene matches: 8. This CDR3 spans 17 amino acids. CDR3 DNA sequence: TGCGCCAGCAGCTTGGCACCCATGACTAGCGGGGGAAATGAGCAGTTCTTC. It specifies CASSLAPMTSGGNEQFF. Based on the CDR3 plus reference TRBV5-1 and TRBJ2-1, the full variable domain is KAGVTQTPRYLIKTRGQQVTLSCSPISGHRSVSWYQQTPGQGLQFLFEYFSETQRNKGNFPGRFSGRQFSNSRSEMNVSTLELGDSALYLCASSLAPMTSGGNEQFFGPGTRLTVL.

J is TRBJ2-7 and V is TRBV5-6, with TRBD2 matching over 12 bases. V lost 3 bases to trimming and J lost 2 bases; unmatched junction nucleotides: 0. The length of the CDR3 is 14 residues. The V gene's germline CDR1 is SGHDT and CDR2 YYEEEE. Here the CDR3 reads CASSWTSGAYEQYF. CDR3 DNA: TGTGCCAGCAGCTGGACTAGCGGGGCCTACGAGCAGTACTTC.

This chain links TRBV5-6 with TRBJ2-1; D gene ambiguous. This CDR3 is 15 amino acids long. Germline V CDR1 and CDR2: SGHDT, YYEEEE. With 4 bases removed from V and 0 bases from J, the gap between germline ends came to 11 bases. CDR3 sequence: CASSRRPSSYNEQFF. As DNA, the CDR3 is TGTGCCAGCAGCCGCCGTCCTAGCTCCTACAATGAGCAGTTCTTC.

The chain uses TRBV3-1 (or the pseudogene TRBV3-2) and TRBJ1-6; D may be TRBD1 (5 bases). The CDR3 runs to 15 residues. Trimming removed 3 bases from V and 8 bases from J, with 14 bases in between. Germline CDR1 is LGHDT and CDR2 is YNNKEL (reference sequence). The chain's CDR3 is CASSQGSGVYSPLHF. The CDR3 DNA is TGTGCCAGCAGCCAGGGCTCGGGGGTTTATTCACCCCTCCACTTT.

The chain employs TRBV19 and TRBJ1-1; TRBD1 agrees at 7 bases. Germline V gives CDR1 LNHDA, CDR2 SQIVND (reference sequence). The CDR3 is made up of 15 amino acids. V lost 4 bases and J lost 1; bases outside the gene matches: 6. The CDR3 loop reads CASSTHRGRNTEAFF. The CDR3 DNA reads as TGTGCCAGTAGTACCCACAGGGGACGGAACACTGAAGCTTTCTTT.

V gene TRBV29-1 combines with J gene TRBJ1-3; D is possibly TRBD1 (5 bases). Germline CDR1 is SQVTM and CDR2 is ANQGSEA. With 5 bases removed from V and 0 bases from J, the gap between germline ends came to 20 bases. The CDR3 has 17 amino acids. The CDR3 DNA reads as TGCAGCGTTACATTAGGGACTGCGGGTCCCTCTGGAAACACCATATATTTT. It specifies CSVTLGTAGPSGNTIYF.

This clone was detected once. This chain links TRBV5-6 with TRBJ2-7, with TRBD2 matching 10 bases. CDR3 length: 14 amino acids. The ends lost 2 bases at V and 5 bases at J; junction bases unmatched: 4. Per the germline V gene, CDR1 is SGHDT and CDR2 is YYEEEE. The CDR3 loop reads CASSLAGGPHEQYF. The CDR3 DNA reads TGTGCCAGCAGCTTAGCGGGGGGGCCCCACGAGCAGTACTTC.

This chain joins TRBV5-4 and TRBJ1-1; D is unclear. This CDR3 region has 14 residues. CDR1 and CDR2 from the germline V gene are SGHNT and YYREEE (reference sequence). V was trimmed by 0 bases and J by 1 base, leaving 7 bases between them. For the CDR3, the DNA is TGTGCCAGCAGCTTGGCGTCAGAGAACACTGAAGCTTTCTTT. This sequence encodes CASSLASENTEAFF.

Only a few counts were recorded for this clone. This chain links TRBV30 with TRBJ1-4, with D maybe TRBD1 (6 bases). V was pared by 0 bases and J by 0 bases, with 11 bases between. The CDR3 length is 16 residues. Per the germline V gene, CDR1 is GTSNPN and CDR2 is SVGIG (reference sequence). CDR3 DNA sequence: TGTGCCTGGAGTGTTACAGGGAGTACAACTAATGAAAAACTGTTTTTT. Protein: CAWSVTGSTTNEKLFF.

The V and J genes are TRBV28 and TRBJ2-7; D call uncertain. CDR1 and CDR2 from the germline V gene are MDHEN and SYDVKM. The CDR3 totals 14 residues. The V and J ends lost 7 bases and 3 bases respectively, with 16 bases between them. CDR3 loop: CASIPNGPHYEQYF. CDR3 nucleotides: TGTGCCAGCATCCCTAACGGTCCCCACTACGAGCAGTACTTC.

This clone showed up just once. At one end the junction does not follow the germline gene, possibly because of a read error. This chain connects TRBV13 to TRBJ1-4; D possibly corresponds to TRBD1 (5 bases). Germline assignment: CDR1 PRHDT and CDR2 FYEKMQ (reference sequence). The CDR3 extends over 12 amino acids. CDR3 nucleotides: TGTGCCAGCAGCTTGAAAAACAACAGGCTCTTCTTT. Translation: CASSLKNNRLFF.